This TCR beta chain was obtained from a study of blood T cells in healthy people across ages. Notes on this clonotype: Its matching antigen is unknown.

V lost 1 base and J lost 12; bases outside the gene matches: 7. The CDR3 spans 13 residues. The germline V gene encodes CDR1 DFQATT and CDR2 SNEGSKA (reference sequence). A J-beta primer mix and a sample-barcoded 5' primer were used in a second PCR of roughly 6 to 11 cycles. MiXCR, run by TCRdb on the 5' RACE reads, gives a single entry per CDR3 protein. In the table there are nearly 800,000 distinct CDR3 sequences, approximately 53% of which are singletons. The study, taken as a whole, reports: The donors' CMV status was not determined, possibly confounding changes in expanded clonotypes.

The source material was blood. This TCR was sampled from a man aged 40-55 years in good health. This chain links TRBV20-1 with TRBJ2-1; 9 positions agree with TRBD1. CDR3 loop: CSARVNTGGWQFF. The CDR3 DNA follows: TGCAGTGCTAGAGTTAATACAGGGGGCTGGCAGTTCTTC.